The source of this T cell receptor beta chain is a study of human T cells and chemical hapten exposure. Across the whole study: The upper back received 0.01% DPC by patch testing, with results read at 6 days. Patients, a majority of them female, were diagnosed with alopecia areata, totalis or universalis. Findings and caveats of the study: It should be noted that donors had alopecia, so their immune response may differ from healthy people's. Expanded TCRs clustered into significantly more large CDR3 similarity groups than controls, the analysis revealed.

TCRdb called the RACE reads again in MiXCR, with one record for every CDR3 protein. The sample has more than 85,000 distinct CDR3 sequences, less than 10% seen once. This clonotype was counted at least ten times. Its antigen is undetermined. The trim removed 2 bases at V and 7 bases at J, leaving 7 bases unmatched. Germline V lookup: CDR1 MNHEY, CDR2 SVGEGT. This CDR3 is built from 14 residues. The time point here: patch test 2, 6 weeks after DPC sensitization. Regarding treatment: therapeutic diphenylcyclopropenone sensitization with weekly scalp DPC. The V call is TRBV6-2 or TRBV6-3, the J call TRBJ2-7, with 8 bases lining up with TRBD1. The sequence was collected from a woman aged 40-49 years with alopecia areata. Some clones in this sample may be carry-over from other donors' samples. Sequences were derived from whole blood, sampled in connection with sensitization to the hapten diphenylcyclopropenone (DPC). The CDR3 loop is CASSYPRDRPEQYF. DNA for the CDR3: TGTGCCAGCAGTTACCCCCGGGACAGGCCTGAGCAGTACTTC.